A single sample gave rise to the 12 T cell receptor beta chains below, sequenced in a study of Graves' ophthalmopathy and Graves' hyperthyroidism. The TCR beta CDR3 regions underwent amplification from RNA transcripts. HTBI primers primed a first-round RT-PCR, and a second-round multiplex PCR followed. MiXCR, applied by TCRdb to the multiplex PCR reads, yields one record per CDR3 protein. The sample contains almost 750,000 distinct CDR3 sequences, around 40% of which appear only once. Sequencing input: peripheral blood. The receptors stem from an adult man with Graves' ophthalmopathy.

The chain uses TRBV20-1 and TRBJ2-5; D is perhaps TRBD2 (6 bases). Germline V gene data show CDR1 as DFQATT and CDR2 as SNEGSKA (reference sequence). This CDR3 comprises 15 residues. The ends were cut back, 6 bases at V and 7 bases at J, with 24 bases in the middle. The CDR3 sequence: CSAELASSAEGTQYF. The CDR3 DNA follows: TGCAGTGCGGAACTAGCCTCCTCCGCGGAAGGGACCCAGTACTTC.

This chain connects TRBV12-3 or TRBV12-4 to TRBJ2-7; D may be TRBD2 (5 bases). The CDR3 runs to 14 residues. Trimming stripped 2 bases from V and 4 bases from J, with 12 bases between. CDR3 loop: CASSLIGEAYEQYF. CDR3 in DNA: TGTGCCAGCAGTTTAATCGGGGAAGCATACGAGCAGTACTTC.

The rearrangement joins TRBV7-6 to TRBJ1-4, with a possible D match to TRBD1 (5 bases). CDR1 is SGHVS and CDR2 is FNYEAQ in the germline V gene. The CDR3 length is 16 residues. Trimming removed 4 bases at V and 5 bases at J, with 17 bases between. The CDR3 sequence: CASSSYGGSQNEKLFF. CDR3 sequence (DNA): TGTGCCAGCAGCTCGTACGGGGGATCCCAGAATGAAAAACTGTTTTTT.

Worth noting for this clonotype: One end of the junction fails to match germline, which may point to a read error. The CDR3 here is CATSRDRGANVLTF. CDR3 in DNA: TGTGCCACCAGCCGAGACAGGGGGGCCAACGTCCTGACTTTC. The V and J genes are TRBV15 and TRBJ2-6, with a tentative D call TRBD1 (6 bases). Per germline, CDR1 LNHNV and CDR2 YYDKDF (reference sequence). The CDR3 loop spans 14 amino acids.

The V gene is TRBV5-1, the J gene TRBJ1-5; 11 bases align to TRBD1. The length of the CDR3 is 16 residues. J was trimmed by 4 bases and V by 5 bases; bases with no gene match: 8. Germline CDR1 and CDR2: SGHRS and YFSETQ. The DNA for the CDR3 is TGCGCCAGCAGAGGACAGGGGGCGCCTGGGAATCAGCCCCAGCATTTT. It is translated as CASRGQGAPGNQPQHF.

V gene TRBV7-9 combines with J gene TRBJ1-2; D ambiguous. This CDR3 has 9 residues. Deletions cut 2 bases from V and 9 bases from J, with 1 base between. Germline V CDR1 and CDR2: SEHNR, FQNEAQ (reference sequence). The CDR3 reads CASSLSYTF. CDR3 nucleotides: TGTGCCAGCAGCTTAAGCTACACCTTC.

The chain joins TRBV2 to TRBJ1-6; unclear D gene. This CDR3 is built from 14 residues. The ends were cut back, 3 bases at V and 12 bases at J, with 15 bases in the middle. Germline loops: CDR1 SNHLY, CDR2 FYNNEI. CDR3 nucleotides: TGTGCCAGCAGTGACTACGATTTCATACGACCCCTCCACTTT. Its translation is CASSDYDFIRPLHF.

The chain is built from TRBV6-4 and TRBJ1-1; possibly TRBD1 for D (5 bases). Deletions cut 6 bases from V and 3 bases from J, with 23 bases between. This CDR3 region has 17 residues. The V gene's germline CDR1 is MRHNA and CDR2 SNTAGT. The CDR3 spells CASSEQKGTTTDTEAFF. CDR3 DNA sequence: TGTGCCAGCAGCGAACAGAAGGGCACGACGACAGACACTGAAGCTTTCTTT.

Here the CDR3 reads CSARDSLVYGYTF. CDR3 DNA sequence: TGCAGTGCTAGAGATAGTCTGGTCTATGGCTACACCTTC. This chain links TRBV20-1 with TRBJ1-2; no definite D call. V lost 0 bases, J lost 4 bases, and 9 bases lay in between. CDR3 length equals 13 residues. CDR1 is DFQATT and CDR2 is SNEGSKA in the germline V gene (reference sequence).

A few counts support this clonotype. The CDR3 here is CASSNNMRGPSGYTF. As DNA, the CDR3 is TGTGCCAGCAGCAACAATATGCGGGGTCCTAGTGGCTACACCTTC. The V call is TRBV2, the J call TRBJ1-2; the D is unclear. Trimming took off 6 bases at V and 7 bases at J, with 21 bases between the two ends. The germline V gene has CDR1 SNHLY and CDR2 FYNNEI. This CDR3 comprises 15 residues.

A note on this clonotype: Possible read error: a much larger clone is one base away. V usage is TRBV16 and J usage is TRBJ1-2; D gene unclear. CDR1 is KGHSY and CDR2 is FQNENV in the germline V gene. This CDR3 is built from 14 residues. The V end lost 7 bases, the J end lost 4 bases, and 16 bases lay between the germline ends. The DNA for the CDR3 is TGTGCCAGCACCCCGGCGAGGCAGTTCTATGGCTACACCTTC. Its protein is CASTPARQFYGYTF.

This clonotype was counted many times. The genes are TRBV2 and TRBJ1-1; D unresolved. The CDR3 has 15 residues. Germline-derived CDR1 and CDR2 are SNHLY and FYNNEI. The V end was cut by 7 bases, the J end by 0 bases, with 15 bases between. CDR3 nucleotide sequence: TGTGCCAGCACCATGGATCGGGGTATGAACACTGAAGCTTTCTTT. Translated: CASTMDRGMNTEAFF. Full variable domain (outside the CDR3, taken from reference TRBV2 and TRBJ1-1): EPEVTQTPSHQVTQMGQEVILRCVPISNHLYFYWYRQILGQKVEFLVSFYNNEISEKSEIFDDQFSVERPDGSNFTLKIRSTKLEDSAMYFCASTMDRGMNTEAFFGQGTRLTVV.